This T cell receptor (beta chain) derives from a study of tumor and adjacent non-tumor tissue in lung cancer. The library came from three nested PCR rounds adapted from ARM-PCR protocols. TCRdb analysed the multiplex PCR reads with MiXCR anew, one entry per CDR3 protein. Here the sample spans more than 95,000 distinct CDR3 sequences, over 65% being singletons. RNA was extracted from bulk tissue without any cell sorting. Worth noting for this clonotype: With a much larger clone just one base away, this may be a read error.

The receptor was isolated from a man aged 25 to 45 with non-small cell lung cancer. The material sequenced was lung tumor tissue.

CDR3: CASSHVDRGTDGYTF. CDR3 nucleotide sequence: TGTGCCAGCAGTCACGTGGACAGGGGAACGGATGGCTACACCTTC. The chain has TRBV6-5 and TRBJ1-2, with 9 bases that match TRBD1. The length of the CDR3 is 15 residues. With V trimmed by 5 bases and J by 6 bases, 10 bases remained unmatched. Germline V gene data show CDR1 as MNHEY and CDR2 as SVGAGI.